One sample yielded the 23 T cell receptor beta chains listed below, sequenced in a study of blood T cell repertoires in COVID-19. Sequencing used immunoSEQ multiplex PCR; TCRdb keeps in-frame clones, though not all of them. Counted here are 70,000 to 90,000 clones, just over 85% occurring once; the ten biggest clones make up approximately 45%. Sequencing used peripheral blood. The receptor source for this set is a human donor in a cohort sampled during active COVID-19.

The chain couples TRBV18 to TRBJ2-3; 11 bases line up with TRBD1. V shed 4 bases, J shed 6 bases, and the junction held 9 bases outside the gene matches. Germline V gene sequence: CDR1 KGHSH, CDR2 LQKENI. The CDR3 extends over 16 amino acids. The DNA of the CDR3 is TGTGCCAGCTCACTCACCGGGACAGGGGGTGGTGATACGCAGTATTTT. It translates to CASSLTGTGGGDTQYF.

The chain links TRBV24-1 to TRBJ2-1; possible D gene TRBD2, 6 bases. CDR3 size: 13 residues. Germline V gene lookup returns CDR1 KGHDR and CDR2 SFDVKD. V lost 4 bases, J lost 7 bases, and 10 bases lay in between. In DNA form, the CDR3 reads TGTGCCACCAGTGAGCTAGCGAGGAATGAGCAGTTCTTC. Its translation is CATSELARNEQFF.

This clone has a handful of counts. V usage is TRBV6-5 and J usage is TRBJ1-6; no clear D. V lost 6 bases and J 11 bases, leaving 11 bases between the germline ends. CDR1 is MNHEY and CDR2 is SVGAGI in the germline V gene. The CDR3 has 12 residues. The CDR3 sequence: CASRRPGAPLHF. The CDR3 DNA reads TGTGCCAGCAGACGCCCGGGTGCACCCCTCCACTTT.

The CDR3 spells CAIHSAGGGYTF. The CDR3 DNA follows: TGTGCCATACACAGTGCCGGGGGGGGCTACACCTTC. The chain joins TRBV10-3 to TRBJ1-2; TRBD1 might be the D (5 bases). This CDR3 contains 12 residues. Germline CDR1 and CDR2: ENHRY and SYGVKD. V dropped 9 bases and J dropped 8 bases, with 16 bases sitting between them.

The rearrangement joins TRBV6-6 to TRBJ2-7; D not resolved. The germline V gene has CDR1 MNHNY and CDR2 SVGAGI (reference sequence). The CDR3 runs to 11 residues. V lost 6 bases, J lost 4 bases, and 7 bases lay in between. This CDR3 reads CASSYEYEQYF. The CDR3 DNA is TGTGCCAGCAGCTACGAGTACGAGCAGTACTTC.

The CDR3 here is CAVLDLNEQFF. CDR3 nucleotide sequence: TGTGCCGTACTGGACTTAAATGAGCAGTTCTTC. The gene calls are TRBV28 and TRBJ2-1; weak D call: TRBD2 (5 bases). In germline, CDR1 is MDHEN, CDR2 SYDVKM. This CDR3 contains 11 residues. Trimming took off 11 bases at V and 7 bases at J, with 12 bases between the two ends.

The J gene is TRBJ1-2, the V gene TRBV24-1, with 10 positions matching TRBD1. The CDR3 has 15 amino acids. J was trimmed by 4 bases and V by 2 bases; bases with no gene match: 3. Germline lookup yields CDR1 KGHDR and CDR2 SFDVKD. As DNA, the CDR3 is TGTGCCACCAGTGATTCTCGGACAGGGGGCTATGGCTACACCTTC. It codes for CATSDSRTGGYGYTF.

The chain links TRBV7-2 to TRBJ2-2; D may be TRBD1 (5 bases). The CDR3 is 12 residues long. V lost 5 bases and J lost 11, with 12 bases in between. The germline gives CDR1 SGHTA, CDR2 FQGNSA. This CDR3 is CASSLRWGELFF. The CDR3 DNA reads TGTGCCAGCAGCCTTAGGTGGGGCGAGCTGTTTTTT.

This chain joins TRBV9 and TRBJ2-2; 7 bases agree with TRBD2. CDR3 length: 16 residues. The V gene's germline CDR1 is SGDLS and CDR2 YYNGEE. V dropped 2 bases and J dropped 1; count of bases not matched to a gene: 5. The CDR3 loop is CASSVLGGRNTGELFF. Here the CDR3 DNA reads TGTGCCAGCAGCGTTTTGGGCGGGAGGAACACCGGGGAGCTGTTTTTT.

The rearrangement links TRBV11-2 to TRBJ2-3, with D perhaps TRBD1 (5 bases). V was pared by 5 bases and J by 3 bases, with 9 bases between. CDR1 SGHAT and CDR2 FQNNGV come from the germline V gene. The CDR3 contains 13 residues. CDR3 amino acids: CASSRSGTDTQYF. The CDR3 nucleotides read TGTGCCAGCAGCCGGTCAGGGACAGATACGCAGTATTTT. The complete variable domain, with remaining parts taken from reference TRBV11-2 and TRBJ2-3, reads EAGVAQSPRYKIIEKRQSVAFWCNPISGHATLYWYQQILGQGPKLLIQFQNNGVVDDSQLPKDRFSAERLKGVDSTLKIQPAKLEDSAVYLCASSRSGTDTQYFGPGTRLTVL.

This chain uses TRBV7-8 with TRBJ2-2, with a tentative D call TRBD1 (5 bases). The CDR3 totals 11 residues. Germline CDR1 SGHVS, CDR2 FQNEAQ. The V and J ends lost 5 bases and 8 bases respectively, with 6 bases between them. The CDR3 is CASSRQGELFF. In DNA form, the CDR3 reads TGTGCCAGCAGCCGACAGGGGGAGCTGTTTTTT.

The chain links TRBV2 to TRBJ2-2; 7 positions agree with TRBD2. From germline, CDR1 is SNHLY and CDR2 FYNNEI. The CDR3 length is 15 residues. Germline trimming cut 6 bases from V and 4 bases from J; bases unmatched to any gene: 8. As DNA, the CDR3 is TGTGCCAGCAGGGGGACTACCGGAGGCACCGGGGAGCTGTTTTTT. This translates into CASRGTTGGTGELFF.

The chain carries TRBV9 and TRBJ2-3, with 7 bases fitting TRBD1. The V gene's germline CDR1 is SGDLS and CDR2 YYNGEE. The CDR3 totals 14 residues. V dropped 4 bases and J dropped 3; count of bases not matched to a gene: 5. The CDR3 loop is CASSTRQGTDTQYF. DNA of the CDR3: TGTGCCAGCAGCACGAGACAGGGTACAGATACGCAGTATTTT.

The V call is TRBV6-5, the J call TRBJ1-1; weak D call: TRBD1 (6 bases). Deletions cut 6 bases from V and 0 bases from J, with 11 bases between. Germline CDR1 MNHEY, CDR2 SVGAGI. The CDR3 has 14 amino acids. CDR3 sequence reads: CASRDTGMNTEAFF. The CDR3 DNA reads TGTGCCAGCAGGGACACAGGGATGAACACTGAAGCTTTCTTT.

The V and J genes are TRBV14 and TRBJ1-6; no reliable D call. The CDR3 runs to 13 residues. Trimming removed 0 bases from V and 10 bases from J, with 7 bases in between. Germline V gene data show CDR1 as SGHDN and CDR2 as FVKESK. The CDR3 loop is CASSQDTRSPLHF. In DNA, the CDR3 is TGTGCCAGCAGCCAAGACACCAGGTCACCCCTCCACTTT.

The chain uses TRBV7-3 and TRBJ2-3; TRBD1 matches at 8 bases. The trim removed 2 bases at V and 5 bases at J, leaving 6 bases unmatched. The V gene's germline CDR1 is SGHTA and CDR2 FQGTGA. The CDR3 covers 15 residues. In nucleotides, the CDR3 is TGTGCCAGCAGCTTACAGGGGGCGCGGATAGATACGCAGTATTTT. It specifies CASSLQGARIDTQYF.

CDR3 coding DNA: TGTGCTAGTGCTCCTGCGGACAGGGAATACGAGCAGTACTTC. It is translated as CASAPADREYEQYF. The chain combines TRBV12-5 with TRBJ2-7; TRBD1 matches at 8 bases. Per the germline V gene, CDR1 is LGHNT and CDR2 is FRNRAP. CDR3 length equals 14 residues. J was trimmed by 4 bases and V by 7 bases; bases with no gene match: 9.

The V gene is TRBV18, the J gene TRBJ2-2, with D hard to call. CDR3 length equals 15 residues. The germline CDR1 and CDR2 sequences are KGHSH and LQKENI. The ends were cut back, 3 bases at V and 0 bases at J, with 8 bases in the middle. CDR3 sequence (DNA): TGTGCCAGCTCACCTTCCTCCGCGAACACCGGGGAGCTGTTTTTT. Translation gives CASSPSSANTGELFF.

This clone appeared a single time. V is TRBV4-2 and J is TRBJ1-3; the D gene is possibly TRBD1 (6 bases). The ends were cut back, 0 bases at V and 0 bases at J, with 12 bases in the middle. The CDR3 spans 17 residues. CDR1 is LGHNA and CDR2 is YNFKEQ in the germline V gene. CDR3 in DNA: TGTGCCAGCAGCCAAGATGCTGGACAGAGCTCTGGAAACACCATATATTTT. The encoded protein is CASSQDAGQSSGNTIYF.

This sequence joins TRBV5-1 and TRBJ2-1; the match to TRBD2 covers 11 bases. After removal of 4 bases from V and 7 bases from J, the junction contained 7 bases not matched to a gene. The length of the CDR3 is 15 residues. Per germline, CDR1 SGHRS and CDR2 YFSETQ. The CDR3 protein is CASSELAGGRNEQFF. The CDR3 region has the DNA TGCGCCAGCAGCGAGCTAGCGGGGGGCCGTAATGAGCAGTTCTTC.

The chain links TRBV6-5 to TRBJ1-2, with 10 bases that match TRBD1. CDR3 length: 15 amino acids. The V segment lost 6 bases and the J segment 7 bases; nucleotides outside the gene matches: 11. Germline lookup yields CDR1 MNHEY and CDR2 SVGAGI. DNA for the CDR3: TGTGCCAGCAGCTCACCGGGACAGGGGCAGAGTGGCTACACCTTC. This codes for CASSSPGQGQSGYTF.

The rearrangement links TRBV3-1 (or the pseudogene TRBV3-2) to TRBJ1-1; the match to TRBD1 covers 9 bases. The CDR3 length is 14 residues. After removal of 8 bases from V and 5 bases from J, the junction contained 9 bases not matched to a gene. The germline CDR1 and CDR2 sequences are LGHDT and YNNKEL (reference sequence). CDR3 region: CASCNRDRATEAFF. Here the CDR3 DNA reads TGTGCCAGCTGTAACCGGGACAGGGCAACTGAAGCTTTCTTT.

The chain joins TRBV11-2 to TRBJ2-1, with 13 bases aligning to TRBD2. J was trimmed by 6 bases and V by 5 bases; bases with no gene match: 4. This CDR3 has 15 residues. Germline loops: CDR1 SGHAT, CDR2 FQNNGV. CDR3 sequence reads: CASSVLAGGFNEQFF. CDR3 DNA: TGTGCCAGCAGCGTACTAGCGGGGGGGTTCAATGAGCAGTTCTTC.